This TCR beta chain was documented in a study of early T cells in non-severe SARS-CoV-2 infection. Study as a whole: Chains were not paired, and sequencing was done on bulk RNA from unsorted whole blood. Study conclusions and caveats: Private and CD4 specificities were missed by VDJdb matching, skewed to anti-spike CD8.

Germline CDR1 reads SGDLS; CDR2 reads YYNGEE. The CDR3 covers 15 residues. Of note for this clonotype: Its antigen is unidentified. An end of the junction does not agree with germline; a read error may underlie this.

Tagging with unique molecular identifiers was applied to individual cDNA molecules. TCRdb re-derived calls from the 5' RACE reads in MiXCR, one entry per CDR3 protein. The table shows 60,000 to 85,000 distinct CDR3 sequences, with 15% to 17% occurring only once. What was sequenced was whole blood. The sequence was collected from an adult who was a healthcare worker with PCR-confirmed SARS-CoV-2 infection or an uninfected control (not recorded which). The rearrangement joins TRBV9 to TRBJ2-2; 7 bases match TRBD2. CDR3 nucleotides: TGTGCCAGCAGCTTCGGACTAGTTATCGACGGGGAGCTGTGTTTT. Protein: CASSFGLVIDGELCF. The full variable domain, completed using reference TRBV9 and TRBJ2-2, is DSGVTQTPKHLITATGQRVTLRCSPRSGDLSVYWYQQSLDQGLQFLIQYYNGEERAKGNILERFSAQQFPDLHSELNLSSLELGDSALYFCASSFGLVIDGELCFGEGSRLTVL.